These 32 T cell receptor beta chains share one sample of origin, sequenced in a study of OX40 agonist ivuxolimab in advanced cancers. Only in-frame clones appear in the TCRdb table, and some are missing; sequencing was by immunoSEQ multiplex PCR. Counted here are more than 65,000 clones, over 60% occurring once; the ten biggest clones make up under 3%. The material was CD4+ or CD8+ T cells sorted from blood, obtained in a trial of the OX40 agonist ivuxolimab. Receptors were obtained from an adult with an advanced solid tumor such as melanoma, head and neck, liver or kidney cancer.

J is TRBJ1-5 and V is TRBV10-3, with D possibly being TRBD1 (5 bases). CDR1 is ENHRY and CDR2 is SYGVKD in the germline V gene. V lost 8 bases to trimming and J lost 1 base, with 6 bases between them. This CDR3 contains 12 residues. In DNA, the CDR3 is TGTGCCATCGGGGCGAGCAATCAGCCCCAGCATTTT. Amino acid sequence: CAIGASNQPQHF.

CDR3 in amino acids: CASSLSAENTIYF. CDR3 DNA: TGTGCCAGCAGCTTGTCAGCAGAAAACACCATATATTTT. The genes are TRBV5-4 and TRBJ1-3, with D uncertain. Germline-derived CDR1 and CDR2 are SGHNT and YYREEE (reference sequence). The CDR3 is made up of 13 amino acids. The V end was cut by 1 base, the J end by 6 bases, with 8 bases between.

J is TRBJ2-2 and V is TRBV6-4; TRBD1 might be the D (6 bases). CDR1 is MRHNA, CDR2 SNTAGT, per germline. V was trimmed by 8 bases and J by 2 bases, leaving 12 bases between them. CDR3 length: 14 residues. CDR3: CASRKDSNTGELFF. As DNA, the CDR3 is TGTGCCAGCCGAAAGGACAGCAACACCGGGGAGCTGTTTTTT.

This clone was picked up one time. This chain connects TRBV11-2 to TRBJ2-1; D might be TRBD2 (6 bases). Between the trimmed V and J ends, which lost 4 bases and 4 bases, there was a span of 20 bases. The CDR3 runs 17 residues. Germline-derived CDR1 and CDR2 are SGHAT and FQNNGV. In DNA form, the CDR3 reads TGTGCCAGCAGCTCAGAGGGGTGGGGGGACCTATACAATGAGCAGTTCTTC. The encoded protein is CASSSEGWGDLYNEQFF.

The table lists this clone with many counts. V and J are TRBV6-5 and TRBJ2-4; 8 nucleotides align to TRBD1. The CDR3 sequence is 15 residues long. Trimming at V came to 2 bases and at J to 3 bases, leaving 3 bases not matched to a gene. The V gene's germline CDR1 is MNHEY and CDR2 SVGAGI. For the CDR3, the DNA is TGTGCCAGCAGTTACGGGACAGGCAACAAAAACATTCAGTACTTC. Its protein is CASSYGTGNKNIQYF.

DNA for the CDR3: TGCGCCAGCAGTGCACAGGGACGGGAGACCCAGTACTTC. Protein: CASSAQGRETQYF. The chain links TRBV10-2 to TRBJ2-5; D perhaps matches TRBD1 (6 bases). This CDR3 has 13 amino acids. Germline CDR1 is WSHSY and CDR2 is SAAADI. Trimming removed 4 bases at V and 5 bases at J, with 11 bases between.

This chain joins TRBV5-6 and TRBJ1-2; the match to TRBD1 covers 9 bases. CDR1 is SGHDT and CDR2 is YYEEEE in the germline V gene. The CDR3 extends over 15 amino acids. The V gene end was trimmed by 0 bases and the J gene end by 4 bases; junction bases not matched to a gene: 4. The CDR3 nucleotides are TGTGCCAGCAGCTTGGTGGGACAGGGAAGCTATGGCTACACCTTC. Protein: CASSLVGQGSYGYTF.

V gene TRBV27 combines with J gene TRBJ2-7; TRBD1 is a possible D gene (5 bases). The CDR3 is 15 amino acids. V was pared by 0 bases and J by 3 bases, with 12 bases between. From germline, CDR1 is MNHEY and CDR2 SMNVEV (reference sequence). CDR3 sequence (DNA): TGTGCCAGCAGTTTATCATGGCAGGGAAACTACGAGCAGTACTTC. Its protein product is CASSLSWQGNYEQYF.

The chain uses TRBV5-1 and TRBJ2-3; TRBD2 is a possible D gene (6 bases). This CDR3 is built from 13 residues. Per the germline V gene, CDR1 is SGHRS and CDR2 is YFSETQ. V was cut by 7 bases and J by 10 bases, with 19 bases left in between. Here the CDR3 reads CASQTQGAGPQYF. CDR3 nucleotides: TGCGCCAGCCAAACGCAAGGGGCGGGGCCGCAGTATTTT.

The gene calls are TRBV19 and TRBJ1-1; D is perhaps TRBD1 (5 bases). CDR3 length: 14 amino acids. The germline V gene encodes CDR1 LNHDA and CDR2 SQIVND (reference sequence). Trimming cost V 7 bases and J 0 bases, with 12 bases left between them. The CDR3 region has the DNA TGTGCCAGTAACCGGGGGGGTCTGAACACTGAAGCTTTCTTT. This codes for CASNRGGLNTEAFF.

The chain's CDR3 is CASGPGLSGKEQFF. In nucleotides, the CDR3 is TGTGCCAGCGGGCCGGGGCTCTCCGGCAAAGAGCAGTTCTTC. The chain joins TRBV19 to TRBJ2-1; D could derive from TRBD1 or TRBD2 (5 bases each). Trimming removed 9 bases from V and 10 bases from J, with 22 bases in between. Germline V gene sequence: CDR1 LNHDA, CDR2 SQIVND (reference sequence). This CDR3 spans 14 amino acids.

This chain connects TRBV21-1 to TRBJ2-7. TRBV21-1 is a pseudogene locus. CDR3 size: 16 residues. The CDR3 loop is CASSKDRSGRTYEQYF. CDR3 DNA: TGTGCCAGCAGCAAGGACCGTTCAGGCAGGACCTACGAGCAGTACTTC.

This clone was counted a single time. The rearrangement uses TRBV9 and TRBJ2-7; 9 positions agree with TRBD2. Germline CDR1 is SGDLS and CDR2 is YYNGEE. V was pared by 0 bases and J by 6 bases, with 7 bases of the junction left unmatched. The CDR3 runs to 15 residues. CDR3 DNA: TGTGCCAGCAGCGTAGTAGCGGGAGAATTCGGCGAGCAGTACTTC. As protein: CASSVVAGEFGEQYF.

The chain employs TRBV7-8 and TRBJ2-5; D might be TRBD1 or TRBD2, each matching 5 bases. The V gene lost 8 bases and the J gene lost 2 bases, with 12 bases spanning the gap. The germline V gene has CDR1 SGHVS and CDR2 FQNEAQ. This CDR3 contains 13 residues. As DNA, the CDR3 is TGTGCCAGCCGGGACGGTATACAAGAGACCCAGTACTTC. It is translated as CASRDGIQETQYF. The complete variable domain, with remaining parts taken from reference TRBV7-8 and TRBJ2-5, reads GAGVSQSPRYKVAKRGQDVALRCDPISGHVSLFWYQQALGQGPEFLTYFQNEAQLDKSGLPSDRFFAERPEGSVSTLKIQRTQQEDSAVYLCASRDGIQETQYFGPGTRLLVL.

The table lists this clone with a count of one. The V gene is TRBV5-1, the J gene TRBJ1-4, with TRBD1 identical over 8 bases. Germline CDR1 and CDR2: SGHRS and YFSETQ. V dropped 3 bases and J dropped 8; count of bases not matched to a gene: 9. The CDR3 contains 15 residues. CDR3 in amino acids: CASSSVQGAREKLFF. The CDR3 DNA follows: TGCGCCAGCAGCTCGGTCCAGGGGGCGCGGGAAAAACTGTTTTTT.

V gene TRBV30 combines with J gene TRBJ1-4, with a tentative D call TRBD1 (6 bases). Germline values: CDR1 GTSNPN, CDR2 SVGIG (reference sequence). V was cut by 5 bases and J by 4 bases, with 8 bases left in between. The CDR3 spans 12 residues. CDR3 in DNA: TGTGCCTGGGGACAGTTTAATGAAAAACTGTTTTTT. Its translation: CAWGQFNEKLFF. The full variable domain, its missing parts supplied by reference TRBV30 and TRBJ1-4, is SQTIHQWPATLVQPVGSPLSLECTVEGTSNPNLYWYRQAAGRGLQLLFYSVGIGQISSEVPQNLSASRPQDRQFILSSKKLLLSDSGFYLCAWGQFNEKLFFGSGTQLSVL.

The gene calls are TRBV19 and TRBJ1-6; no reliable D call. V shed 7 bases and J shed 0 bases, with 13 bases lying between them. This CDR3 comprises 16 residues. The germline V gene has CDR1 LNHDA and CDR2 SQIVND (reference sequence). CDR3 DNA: TGTGCCAGTACCCGCTTCCCGAGCTCCTATAATTCACCCCTCCACTTT. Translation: CASTRFPSSYNSPLHF.

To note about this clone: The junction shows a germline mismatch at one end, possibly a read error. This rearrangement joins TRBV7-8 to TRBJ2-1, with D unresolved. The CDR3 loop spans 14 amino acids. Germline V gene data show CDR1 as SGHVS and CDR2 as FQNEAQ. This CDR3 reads CASSLERLSDRPVF. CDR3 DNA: TGTGCCAGCAGCTTAGAAAGGCTTTCAGACCGACCCGTCTTC. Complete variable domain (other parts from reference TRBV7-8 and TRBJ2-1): GAGVSQSPRYKVAKRGQDVALRCDPISGHVSLFWYQQALGQGPEFLTYFQNEAQLDKSGLPSDRFFAERPEGSVSTLKIQRTQQEDSAVYLCASSLERLSDRPVFGPGTRLTVL.

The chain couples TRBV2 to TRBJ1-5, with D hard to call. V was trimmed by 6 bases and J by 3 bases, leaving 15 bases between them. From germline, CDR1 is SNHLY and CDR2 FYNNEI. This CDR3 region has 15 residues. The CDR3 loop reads CASRIRVLSNQPQHF. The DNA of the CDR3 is TGTGCCAGCAGAATTAGGGTATTGTCCAATCAGCCCCAGCATTTT. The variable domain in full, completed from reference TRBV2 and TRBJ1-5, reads EPEVTQTPSHQVTQMGQEVILRCVPISNHLYFYWYRQILGQKVEFLVSFYNNEISEKSEIFDDQFSVERPDGSNFTLKIRSTKLEDSAMYFCASRIRVLSNQPQHFGDGTRLSIL.

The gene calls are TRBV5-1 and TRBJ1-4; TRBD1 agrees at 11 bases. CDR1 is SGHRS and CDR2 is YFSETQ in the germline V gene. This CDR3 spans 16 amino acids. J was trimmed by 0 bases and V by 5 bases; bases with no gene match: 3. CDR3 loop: CASRGQGAPTNEKLFF. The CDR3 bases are TGCGCCAGCAGAGGACAGGGGGCCCCAACTAATGAAAAACTGTTTTTT.

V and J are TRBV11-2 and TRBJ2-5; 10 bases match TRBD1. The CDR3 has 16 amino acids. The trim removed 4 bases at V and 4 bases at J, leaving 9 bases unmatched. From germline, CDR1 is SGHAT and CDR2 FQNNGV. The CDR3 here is CASSSVRDRGGETQYF. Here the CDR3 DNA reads TGTGCCAGCAGCTCCGTCCGGGACAGGGGTGGAGAGACCCAGTACTTC.

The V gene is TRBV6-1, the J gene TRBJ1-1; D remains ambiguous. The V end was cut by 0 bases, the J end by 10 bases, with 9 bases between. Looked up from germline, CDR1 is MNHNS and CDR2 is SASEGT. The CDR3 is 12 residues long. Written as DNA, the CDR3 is TGTGCCAGCAGTGAAGCCCTACTGGGAGCTTTCTTT. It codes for CASSEALLGAFF.

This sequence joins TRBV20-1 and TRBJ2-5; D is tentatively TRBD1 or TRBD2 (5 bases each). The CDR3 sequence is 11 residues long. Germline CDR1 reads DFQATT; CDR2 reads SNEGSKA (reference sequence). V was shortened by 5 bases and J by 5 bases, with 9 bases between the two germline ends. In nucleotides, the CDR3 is TGCAGTGCTTGGTGGGGGGAGACCCAGTACTTC. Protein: CSAWWGETQYF.

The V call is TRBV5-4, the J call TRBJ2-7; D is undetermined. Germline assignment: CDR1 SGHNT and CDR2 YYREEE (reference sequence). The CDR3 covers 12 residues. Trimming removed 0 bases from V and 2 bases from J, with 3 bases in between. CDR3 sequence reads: CASSLDAYEQYF. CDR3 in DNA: TGTGCCAGCAGCTTGGACGCCTACGAGCAGTACTTC.

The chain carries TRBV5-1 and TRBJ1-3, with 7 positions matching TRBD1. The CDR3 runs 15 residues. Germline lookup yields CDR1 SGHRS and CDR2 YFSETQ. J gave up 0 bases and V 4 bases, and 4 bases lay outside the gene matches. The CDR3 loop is CASSLGDSSGNTIYF. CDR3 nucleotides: TGCGCCAGCAGCCTGGGGGACAGCTCTGGAAACACCATATATTTT. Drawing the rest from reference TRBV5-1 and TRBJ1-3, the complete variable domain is KAGVTQTPRYLIKTRGQQVTLSCSPISGHRSVSWYQQTPGQGLQFLFEYFSETQRNKGNFPGRFSGRQFSNSRSEMNVSTLELGDSALYLCASSLGDSSGNTIYFGEGSWLTVV.

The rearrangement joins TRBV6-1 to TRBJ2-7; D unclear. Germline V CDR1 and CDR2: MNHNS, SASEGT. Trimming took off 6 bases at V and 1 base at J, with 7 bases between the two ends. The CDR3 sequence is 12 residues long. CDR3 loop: CASSSGSYEQYF. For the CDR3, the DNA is TGTGCCAGCAGCAGTGGATCCTACGAGCAGTACTTC.

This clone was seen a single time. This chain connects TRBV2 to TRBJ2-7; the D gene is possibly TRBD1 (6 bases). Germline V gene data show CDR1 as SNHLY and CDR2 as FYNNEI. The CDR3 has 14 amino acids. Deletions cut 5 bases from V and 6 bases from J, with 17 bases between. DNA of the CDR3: TGTGCCAGCAGTCTCGACGGGCCCAGGGGCGAGCAGTACTTC. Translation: CASSLDGPRGEQYF.

CDR3 region: CASSSTASEKLFF. CDR3 DNA: TGTGCCAGCAGCTCGACGGCTAGTGAAAAACTGTTTTTT. V is TRBV7-2 and J is TRBJ1-4; no definite D call. The V gene's germline CDR1 is SGHTA and CDR2 FQGNSA. V was trimmed by 4 bases and J by 7 bases, leaving 10 bases between them. The CDR3 length is 13 residues.

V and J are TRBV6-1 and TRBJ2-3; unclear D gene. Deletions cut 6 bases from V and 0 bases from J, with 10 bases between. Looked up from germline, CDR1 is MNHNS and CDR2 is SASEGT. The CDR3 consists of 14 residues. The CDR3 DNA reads TGTGCCAGCAGGTCCGGAGACAGCACAGATACGCAGTATTTT. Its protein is CASRSGDSTDTQYF.

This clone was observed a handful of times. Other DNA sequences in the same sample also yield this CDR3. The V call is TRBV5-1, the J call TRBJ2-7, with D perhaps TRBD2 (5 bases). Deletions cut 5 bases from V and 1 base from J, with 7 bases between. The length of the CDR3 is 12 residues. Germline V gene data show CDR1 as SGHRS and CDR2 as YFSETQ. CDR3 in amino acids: CASSRDSYEQYF. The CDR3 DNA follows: TGCGCCAGCAGTCGGGATTCCTACGAGCAGTACTTC.

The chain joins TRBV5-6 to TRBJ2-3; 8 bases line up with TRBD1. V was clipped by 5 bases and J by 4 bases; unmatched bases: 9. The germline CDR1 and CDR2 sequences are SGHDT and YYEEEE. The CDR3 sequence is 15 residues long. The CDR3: CASSLGQGASDTQYF. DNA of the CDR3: TGTGCCAGCAGTTTAGGGCAGGGGGCATCAGATACGCAGTATTTT.

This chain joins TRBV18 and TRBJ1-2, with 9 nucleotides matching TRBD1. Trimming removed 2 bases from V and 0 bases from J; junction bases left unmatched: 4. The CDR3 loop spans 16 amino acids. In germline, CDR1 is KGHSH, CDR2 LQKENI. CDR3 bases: TGTGCCAGCTCACCAGGGACAGGGATTACTAACTATGGCTACACCTTC. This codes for CASSPGTGITNYGYTF.